The entry below gives a single T cell receptor beta chain sequence along with its context. TCRdb reanalysed the RT-PCR reads using MiXCR and keeps one entry per CDR3 protein. The repertoire holds about 24,000 distinct CDR3 sequences, with 35% to 45% as singletons. The data originate from a study of patients and donors after allogeneic stem cell transplantation. The CDR3 runs to 14 residues. V lost 3 bases to trimming and J lost 4 bases; unmatched junction nucleotides: 5. The germline CDR1 and CDR2 sequences are SGHAT and FQNNGV. This chain joins TRBV11-2 and TRBJ1-2; 7 positions match TRBD1. The TCR was taken from a human donor who was either an allogeneic HSCT recipient or a stem cell or donor lymphocyte infusion donor (not recorded which). It is not recorded whose cells these are; they may come from a transplant donor. What was sequenced was blood, either unsorted or a sorted T cell fraction (not recorded which). In DNA, the CDR3 is TGTGCCAGCAGCTTTACAGGGGAGGGCTATGGCTACACCTTC. Translating gives CASSFTGEGYGYTF.